This paragraph reports one T cell receptor beta chain. Its cognate antigen is unknown. Germline CDR1 is SEHNR and CDR2 is FQNEAQ (reference sequence). Trimming at V came to 3 bases and at J to 4 bases, leaving 1 base not matched to a gene. This CDR3 region has 13 residues. The record originates from a study of T cells in narcolepsy. Study information: Donors had narcolepsy type 1 or type 2, or were healthy controls. Whole-study findings and limits: Reportedly, autoreactive clonotypes were serially detected in patients' blood but not controls'. In some patient and control memory CD4+ samples, autoreactive clones were absent. Comparing one patient's CSF and blood CD4+ clonotypes highlighted HCRT- and TRIB2-specific autoreactive clonotypes.

The table came from immunoSEQ multiplex PCR; TCRdb's copy has only in-frame clones and leaves some out. The sample gives 36,000 or so clones, about nine tenths of which show up once; around 0.86% is in the top ten. The receptor's source is a human donor with narcolepsy. The J gene is TRBJ2-3, the V gene TRBV7-9; 7 bases map to TRBD2. Sequences were obtained from CD45RA- memory CD4+ T cells from PBMCs. The CDR3 nucleotides read TGTGCCAGCAGCTTTACTAGCGCAGATACGCAGTATTTT. This encodes CASSFTSADTQYF.